These T cell receptor beta chains were read from a single sample in a study of T cells in Graves' hyperthyroidism and ophthalmopathy. TCRdb recomputed calls from the multiplex PCR reads with MiXCR, one row per CDR3 protein. The table has almost 350,000 distinct CDR3 sequences, 18% seen once; the top ten hold around 15%. The sample taken for sequencing was blood. Every receptor here comes from a woman aged 40 to 50 with Graves' ophthalmopathy. Both conserved end residues are part of each CDR3. D genes are given only for firm matches. The size of a clone is reported for some rows only, either as once, few or many, or as a class for expanded clones.

J | size | V | D | CDR3 | DNA
TRBJ1-1 | many | TRBV28 | - | CASNLQNAYTEAFF | TGTGCCAGCAACCTTCAGAACGCCTACACTGAAGCTTTCTTT
TRBJ2-7 | many | TRBV5-1 | TRBD2 | CASSLGREGREQYF | TGCGCCAGCAGCTTGGGACGGGAGGGCCGCGAGCAGTACTTC
TRBJ1-2 | many | TRBV11-2 | - | CASSPGRGFGYTF | TGTGCCAGCAGCCCGGGCCGTGGGTTCGGCTACACCTTC
TRBJ2-5 | many | TRBV11-2 | TRBD1 | CASRDSDRVQETQYF | TGTGCCAGCAGGGACTCGGACAGGGTCCAAGAGACCCAGTACTTC
TRBJ2-7 | many | TRBV30 | TRBD2 | CAWRNPAGGAFEQYF | TGTGCCTGGAGGAATCCGGCGGGAGGGGCCTTCGAGCAGTACTTC
TRBJ2-7 | - | TRBV28 | TRBD1 | CASSTLDRDLYEQYF | TGTGCCAGCAGCACCCTGGACAGGGACCTCTACGAGCAGTACTTC
TRBJ2-2 | few | TRBV30 | TRBD1 | CAWRGGDRGNTGELFF | TGTGCCTGGAGAGGCGGGGACAGGGGGAACACCGGGGAGCTGTTTTTT
TRBJ1-2 | many | TRBV28 | - | CASSFSSGYTF | TGTGCCAGCAGTTTTTCGTCAGGCTACACCTTC
TRBJ2-5 | many | TRBV6-5 | - | CASTYSRRNLEGTQYF | TGTGCCAGCACCTACTCCCGACGCAACCTGGAAGGGACCCAGTACTTC
TRBJ2-7 | - | TRBV18 | - | CASSPPLGSYEQYF | TGTGCCAGCTCACCACCTCTTGGCTCCTACGAGCAGTACTTC
TRBJ1-1 | many | TRBV9 | - | CASSVSATGTEAFF | TGTGCCAGCAGCGTAAGTGCGACGGGGACTGAAGCTTTCTTT
TRBJ2-5 | - | TRBV12-3/TRBV12-4 | - | CASSSRGSETQYF | TGTGCCAGCAGTTCCAGGGGTTCAGAGACCCAGTACTTC
TRBJ1-2 | many | TRBV7-4 | - | CASSLARGSSDYGYTF | TGTGCCAGCAGCTTAGCGCGTGGCAGTTCGGACTATGGCTACACCTTC
TRBJ2-7 | many | TRBV7-9 | - | CASSLGDKGYEQYF | TGTGCCAGCAGCTTAGGAGACAAAGGCTACGAGCAGTACTTC
TRBJ2-5 | many | TRBV15 | - | CATSRDKAQETQYF | TGTGCCACCAGCAGAGATAAAGCGCAGGAGACCCAGTACTTC
TRBJ2-7 | many | TRBV12-3/TRBV12-4 | TRBD1 | CASSSYLNRGTYEQYF | TGTGCCAGCAGTTCTTACCTCAACAGGGGCACCTACGAGCAGTACTTC
TRBJ2-5 | - | TRBV9 | - | CASSVSTQETQYF | TGTGCCAGCAGCGTCTCCACCCAAGAGACCCAGTACTTC
TRBJ2-7 | many | TRBV29-1 | TRBD2 | CSAEGPSGISYEQYF | TGCAGCGCCGAGGGCCCTAGCGGAATCTCCTACGAGCAGTACTTC
TRBJ2-7 | many | TRBV28 | TRBD1 | CVSSVGQVFWYF | TGTGTCAGCAGTGTGGGACAGGTGTTTTGGTACTTC
TRBJ2-1 | many | TRBV7-8 | - | CASSLSGEAQTYNEQFF | TGTGCCAGCAGCTTAAGCGGAGAAGCGCAGACCTACAATGAGCAGTTCTTC
TRBJ2-2 | many | TRBV11-1 | - | CASSTRGINTGELFF | TGTGCCAGCAGCACCCGGGGAATTAACACCGGGGAGCTGTTTTTT
TRBJ2-4 | - | TRBV20-1 | - | CSARDWRLLNIQYF | TGCAGTGCCAGAGATTGGCGCCTTCTAAACATTCAGTACTTC
TRBJ1-3 | few | TRBV4-1 | - | CASSQPTGRRNTIYF | TGCGCCAGCAGCCAACCCACAGGGCGGAGGAACACCATATATTTT
TRBJ2-7 | many | TRBV27 | - | CASSLLGQVSSYEQYF | TGTGCCAGCAGTTTACTCGGCCAGGTCAGCTCCTACGAGCAGTACTTC
TRBJ1-1 | many | TRBV10-2 | - | CASSEQGNTEAFF | TGCGCCAGCAGTGAGCAGGGGAACACTGAAGCTTTCTTT
TRBJ1-1 | many | TRBV28 | - | CASKGSLTTEAFF | TGTGCCAGCAAGGGATCGCTTACCACTGAAGCTTTCTTT
TRBJ1-5 | many | TRBV6-1 | - | CASHRGTGEPQHF | TGTGCCAGCCATAGGGGAACGGGTGAGCCCCAGCATTTT